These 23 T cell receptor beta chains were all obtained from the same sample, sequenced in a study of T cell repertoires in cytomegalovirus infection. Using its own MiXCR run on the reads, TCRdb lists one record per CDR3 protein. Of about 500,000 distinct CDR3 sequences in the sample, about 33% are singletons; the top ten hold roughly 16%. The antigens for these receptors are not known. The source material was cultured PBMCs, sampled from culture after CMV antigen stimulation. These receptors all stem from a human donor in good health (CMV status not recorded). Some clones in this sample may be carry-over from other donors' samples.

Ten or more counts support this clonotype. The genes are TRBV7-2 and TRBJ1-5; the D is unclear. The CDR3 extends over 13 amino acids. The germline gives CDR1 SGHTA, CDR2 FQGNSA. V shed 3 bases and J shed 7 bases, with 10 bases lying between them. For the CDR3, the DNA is TGTGCCAGCAGCTTCGGCCTGGGACAGCCCCAGCATTTT. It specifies CASSFGLGQPQHF.

The CDR3 spells CASSPVRAPHATEAFF. CDR3 nucleotide sequence: TGTGCCAGCAGCCCAGTCAGGGCCCCCCATGCCACTGAAGCTTTCTTT. The chain links TRBV7-2 to TRBJ1-1; D is possibly TRBD1 (5 bases). Germline CDR1 and CDR2: SGHTA and FQGNSA. V was cut by 5 bases and J by 4 bases, with 20 bases left in between. This CDR3 has 16 residues.

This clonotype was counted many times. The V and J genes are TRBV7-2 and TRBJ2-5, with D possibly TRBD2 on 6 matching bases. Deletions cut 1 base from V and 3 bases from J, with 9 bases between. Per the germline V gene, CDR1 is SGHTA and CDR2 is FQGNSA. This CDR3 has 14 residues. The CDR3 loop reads CASSLGVAEETQYF. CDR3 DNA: TGTGCCAGCAGCTTAGGGGTAGCGGAAGAGACCCAGTACTTC. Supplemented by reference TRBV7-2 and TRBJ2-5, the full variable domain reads GAGVSQSPSNKVTEKGKDVELRCDPISGHTALYWYRQSLGQGLEFLIYFQGNSAPDKSGLPSDRFSAERTGGSVSTLTIQRTQQEDSAVYLCASSLGVAEETQYFGPGTRLLVL.

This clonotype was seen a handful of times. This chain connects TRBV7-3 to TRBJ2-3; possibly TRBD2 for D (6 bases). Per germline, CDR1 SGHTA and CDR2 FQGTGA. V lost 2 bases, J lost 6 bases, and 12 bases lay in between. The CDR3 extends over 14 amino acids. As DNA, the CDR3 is TGTGCCAGCAGCTTAGTCGGAGGAGGGGATACGCAGTATTTT. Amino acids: CASSLVGGGDTQYF.

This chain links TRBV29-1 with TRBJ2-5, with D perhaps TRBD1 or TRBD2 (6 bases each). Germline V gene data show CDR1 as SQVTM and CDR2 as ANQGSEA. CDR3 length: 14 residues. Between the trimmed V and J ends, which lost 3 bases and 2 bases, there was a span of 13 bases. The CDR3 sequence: CSVDGGGRQETQYF. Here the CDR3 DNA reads TGCAGCGTTGATGGAGGGGGGCGGCAAGAGACCCAGTACTTC.

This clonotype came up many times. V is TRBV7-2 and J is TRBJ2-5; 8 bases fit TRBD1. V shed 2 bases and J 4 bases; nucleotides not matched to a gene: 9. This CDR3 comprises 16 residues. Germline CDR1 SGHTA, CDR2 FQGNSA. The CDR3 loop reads CASSLLGQGVRETQYF. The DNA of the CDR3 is TGTGCCAGCAGCTTACTTGGACAGGGAGTCCGAGAGACCCAGTACTTC.

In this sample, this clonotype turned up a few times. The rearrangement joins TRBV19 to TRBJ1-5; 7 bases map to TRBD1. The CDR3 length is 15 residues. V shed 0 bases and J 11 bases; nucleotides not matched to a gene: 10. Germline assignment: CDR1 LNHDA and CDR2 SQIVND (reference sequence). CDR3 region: CASSIDTQGGSTQHF. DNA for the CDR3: TGTGCCAGTAGTATAGATACCCAGGGGGGTTCGACCCAGCATTTT.

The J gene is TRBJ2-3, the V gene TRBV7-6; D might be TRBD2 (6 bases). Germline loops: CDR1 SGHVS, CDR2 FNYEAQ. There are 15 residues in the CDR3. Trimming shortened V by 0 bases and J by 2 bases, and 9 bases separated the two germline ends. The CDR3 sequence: CASSLAGGDTDTQYF. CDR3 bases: TGTGCCAGCAGCTTAGCGGGAGGAGACACAGATACGCAGTATTTT.

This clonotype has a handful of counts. This chain's CDR3 is CASSQVTASGANVLTF. The DNA for the CDR3 is TGCGCCAGCAGCCAAGTGACAGCCTCTGGGGCCAACGTCCTGACTTTC. This chain joins TRBV4-1 and TRBJ2-6; TRBD1 might be the D (5 bases). The germline V and J ends were trimmed by 1 base and 0 bases, with 7 bases remaining between them. The CDR3 is 16 amino acids. The germline V gene encodes CDR1 MGHRA and CDR2 YSYEKL.

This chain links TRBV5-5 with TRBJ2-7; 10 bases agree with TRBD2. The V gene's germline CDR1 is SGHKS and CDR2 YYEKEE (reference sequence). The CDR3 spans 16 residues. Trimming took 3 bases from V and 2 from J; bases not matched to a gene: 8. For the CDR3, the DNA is TGTGCCAGCAGCTCTTCGTCGCTAGCGGGAGCCTACGAGCAGTACTTC. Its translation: CASSSSSLAGAYEQYF.

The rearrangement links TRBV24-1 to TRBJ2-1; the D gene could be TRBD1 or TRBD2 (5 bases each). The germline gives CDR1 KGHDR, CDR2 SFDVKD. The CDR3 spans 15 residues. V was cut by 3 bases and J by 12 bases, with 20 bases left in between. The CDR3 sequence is CATSDPGTLGDGQFF. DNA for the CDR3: TGTGCCACCAGTGATCCCGGGACCCTAGGAGATGGGCAGTTCTTC.

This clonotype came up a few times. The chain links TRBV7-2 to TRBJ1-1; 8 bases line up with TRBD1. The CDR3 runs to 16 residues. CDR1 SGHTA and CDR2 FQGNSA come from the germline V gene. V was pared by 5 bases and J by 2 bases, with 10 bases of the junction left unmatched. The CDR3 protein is CASSPSGQVRNTEAFF. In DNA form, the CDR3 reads TGTGCCAGCAGCCCGTCGGGACAGGTTAGAAACACTGAAGCTTTCTTT.

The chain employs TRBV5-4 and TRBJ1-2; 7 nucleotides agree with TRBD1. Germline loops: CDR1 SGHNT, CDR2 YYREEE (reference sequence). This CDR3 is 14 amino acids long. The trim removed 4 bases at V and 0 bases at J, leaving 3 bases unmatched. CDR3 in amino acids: CASSPGGPNYGYTF. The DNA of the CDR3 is TGTGCCAGCAGCCCAGGGGGACCTAACTATGGCTACACCTTC.

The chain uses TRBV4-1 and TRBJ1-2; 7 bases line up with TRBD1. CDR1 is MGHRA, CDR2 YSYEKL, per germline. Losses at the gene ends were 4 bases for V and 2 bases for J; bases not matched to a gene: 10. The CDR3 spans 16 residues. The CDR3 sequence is CASSPVTGSTNYGYTF. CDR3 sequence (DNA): TGCGCCAGCAGCCCCGTGACAGGGAGCACCAACTATGGCTACACCTTC.

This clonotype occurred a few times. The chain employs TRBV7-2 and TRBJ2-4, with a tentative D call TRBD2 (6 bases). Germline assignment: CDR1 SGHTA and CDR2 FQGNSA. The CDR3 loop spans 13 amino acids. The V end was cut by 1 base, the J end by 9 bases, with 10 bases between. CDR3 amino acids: CASSLGPGAIQYF. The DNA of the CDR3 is TGTGCCAGCAGCTTAGGGCCGGGAGCCATTCAGTACTTC.

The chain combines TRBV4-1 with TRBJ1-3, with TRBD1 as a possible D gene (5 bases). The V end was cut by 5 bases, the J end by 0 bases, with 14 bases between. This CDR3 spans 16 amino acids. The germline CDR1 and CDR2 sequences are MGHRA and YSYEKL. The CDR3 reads CASSARDGNSGNTIYF. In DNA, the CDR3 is TGCGCCAGCAGCGCGAGGGACGGCAACTCTGGAAACACCATATATTTT.

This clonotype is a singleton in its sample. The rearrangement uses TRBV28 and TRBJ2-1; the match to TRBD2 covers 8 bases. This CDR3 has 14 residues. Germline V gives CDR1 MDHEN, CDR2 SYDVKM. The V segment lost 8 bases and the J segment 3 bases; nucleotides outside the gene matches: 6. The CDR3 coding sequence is TGTGCCAGCGATACTAGCGGAGGCTACAATGAGCAGTTCTTC. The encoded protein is CASDTSGGYNEQFF.

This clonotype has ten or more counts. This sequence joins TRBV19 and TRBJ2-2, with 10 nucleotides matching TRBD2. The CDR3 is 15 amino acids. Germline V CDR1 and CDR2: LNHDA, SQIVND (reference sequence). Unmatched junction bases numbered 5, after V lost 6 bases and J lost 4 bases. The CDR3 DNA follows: TGTGCCAGTAGGAGTCTAGCGGGAGTCACCGGGGAGCTGTTTTTT. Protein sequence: CASRSLAGVTGELFF.

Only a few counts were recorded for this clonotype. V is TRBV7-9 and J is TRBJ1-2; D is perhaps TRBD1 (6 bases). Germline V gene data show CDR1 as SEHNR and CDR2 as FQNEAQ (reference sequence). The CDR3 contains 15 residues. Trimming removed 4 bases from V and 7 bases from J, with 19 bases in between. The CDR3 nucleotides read TGTGCCAGCAGCTCCCCGACAGGAGTCCCCTCTGGCTACACCTTC. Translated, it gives CASSSPTGVPSGYTF.

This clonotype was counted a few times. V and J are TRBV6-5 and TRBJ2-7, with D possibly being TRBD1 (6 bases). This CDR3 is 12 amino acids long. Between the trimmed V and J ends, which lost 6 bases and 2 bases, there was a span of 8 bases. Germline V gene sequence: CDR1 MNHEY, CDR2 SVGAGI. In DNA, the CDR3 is TGTGCCAGCAGGGACAGCACCTACGAGCAGTACTTC. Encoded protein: CASRDSTYEQYF.

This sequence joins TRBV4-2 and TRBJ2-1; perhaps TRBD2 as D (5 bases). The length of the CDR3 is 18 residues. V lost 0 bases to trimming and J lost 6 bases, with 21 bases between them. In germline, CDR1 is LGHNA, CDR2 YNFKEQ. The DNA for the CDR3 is TGTGCCAGCAGCCAAGATCTCCTACAACGGGATTGGGGCAATGAGCAGTTCTTC. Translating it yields CASSQDLLQRDWGNEQFF.

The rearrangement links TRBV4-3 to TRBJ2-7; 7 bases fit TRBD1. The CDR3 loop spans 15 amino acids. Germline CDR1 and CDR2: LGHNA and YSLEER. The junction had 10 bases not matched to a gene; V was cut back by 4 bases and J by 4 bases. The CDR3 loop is CASSRVRTGRYEQYV. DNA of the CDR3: TGCGCCAGCAGCCGGGTGAGGACAGGACGATACGAGCAGTACGTC.

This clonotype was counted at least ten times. CDR3 sequence reads: CASSLIGGGTEAFF. The CDR3 nucleotides read TGTGCCAGCAGCTTAATAGGCGGAGGCACTGAAGCTTTCTTT. This chain uses TRBV7-2 with TRBJ1-1; D remains unclear. Germline V gene data show CDR1 as SGHTA and CDR2 as FQGNSA. Between the trimmed V and J ends, which lost 2 bases and 4 bases, there was a span of 11 bases. The CDR3 sequence is 14 residues long.